Below, one TCR beta chain is given with its context. The data were taken from a study of blood T cell repertoires in COVID-19. The V gene's germline CDR1 is LNHDA and CDR2 SQIVND (reference sequence). Between the trimmed V and J ends, which lost 6 bases and 4 bases, there was a span of 16 bases. The CDR3 consists of 15 residues. Original data processing: Reference gene primer amplification gave estimated nucleated cell counts. Assay: immunoSEQ multiplex PCR; the TCRdb copy retains only in-frame clones and omits some. That table gives V, J and clone size, and the DNA gave D and trimming. Here the sample spans 270,000 or so clones, just under 90% being singletons. A Seattle source enrolled patients during active infection and followed them longitudinally.

The sequence was obtained from a woman aged 25-40 years with COVID-19, enrolled during active disease. The sample was peripheral blood. The chain has TRBV19 and TRBJ1-3, with a possible D match to TRBD1 (6 bases). CDR3: CASRTQGIPGNTIYF. The CDR3 DNA is TGTGCCAGTAGGACGCAGGGGATTCCGGGAAACACCATATATTTT.